One sample yielded the 27 T cell receptor beta chains listed below, sequenced in a study of blood T cell repertoires in COVID-19 (dated by TCRdb to the early 2020s). The library came from the immunoSEQ multiplex PCR assay. TCRdb limited this immuneACCESS table to in-frame rearrangements with V and J called. A share of clones is missing; checked studies link under half to unresolved V genes, and the rest is unexplained. In all, the sample holds some 70,000 clones, and 86% of those were seen once. Together, the top ten hold about 8.3% of the sample. Input material: peripheral blood. Receptors were obtained from a man aged 25 to 40 with acute or convalescent COVID-19.

The chain uses TRBV5-4 and TRBJ2-7; tentative D call: TRBD1 (5 bases). CDR1 is SGHNT and CDR2 is YYREEE in the germline V gene (reference sequence). The CDR3 spans 13 residues. The germline V and J ends were trimmed by 3 bases and 5 bases, with 12 bases remaining between them. DNA of the CDR3: TGTGCCAGCAGCTCCCAGGGTATTAACGAGCAGTACTTC. As protein: CASSSQGINEQYF.

V and J are TRBV18 and TRBJ2-5; 7 nucleotides agree with TRBD1. Germline lookup yields CDR1 KGHSH and CDR2 LQKENI. CDR3 length: 15 amino acids. Germline trimming cut 2 bases from V and 3 bases from J; bases unmatched to any gene: 6. As DNA, the CDR3 is TGTGCCAGCTCACCATCCGGGACAGAAGAAGAGACCCAGTACTTC. It yields the protein CASSPSGTEEETQYF.

V gene TRBV27 combines with J gene TRBJ2-7; 9 bases align to TRBD2. V was clipped by 0 bases and J by 4 bases; unmatched bases: 10. This CDR3 region has 17 residues. The V gene's germline CDR1 is MNHEY and CDR2 SMNVEV (reference sequence). CDR3 bases: TGTGCCAGCAGTTTATCGTTTCTCCTAGCGGGAACATACGAGCAGTACTTC. Translation: CASSLSFLLAGTYEQYF.

In its sample, this clone was seen once. V gene TRBV5-1 combines with J gene TRBJ2-5; possible D gene TRBD2, 5 bases. Germline V gene sequence: CDR1 SGHRS, CDR2 YFSETQ. The V and J ends lost 4 bases and 3 bases respectively, with 13 bases between them. This CDR3 spans 14 amino acids. The CDR3 nucleotides are TGCGCCAGCAGCCCTTCGGACTTGAAAGAGACCCAGTACTTC. This encodes CASSPSDLKETQYF.

This clone was recorded only once. The chain has TRBV29-1 and TRBJ1-4; D is undetermined. CDR1 SQVTM and CDR2 ANQGSEA come from the germline V gene. The CDR3 length is 12 residues. V lost 5 bases and J lost 5, with 9 bases in between. CDR3 region: CSVYGLNEKLFF. The CDR3 region has the DNA TGCAGCGTTTATGGGCTAAATGAAAAACTGTTTTTT.

This rearrangement joins TRBV6-5 to TRBJ1-2; possible D gene TRBD1, 5 bases. Trimming cost V 7 bases and J 4 bases, with 13 bases left between them. The CDR3 is made up of 13 amino acids. Germline V gives CDR1 MNHEY, CDR2 SVGAGI. The CDR3 nucleotides are TGTGCCAGCAAAGAGCCTCAGGGCTATGGCTACACCTTC. Its protein product is CASKEPQGYGYTF.

This chain connects TRBV6-6 to TRBJ1-5; D uncertain. The CDR3 sequence is 13 residues long. Per the germline V gene, CDR1 is MNHNY and CDR2 is SVGAGI (reference sequence). Deletions cut 2 bases from V and 6 bases from J, with 8 bases between. DNA of the CDR3: TGTGCCAGCAGTTACGAGGTTAGTCAGCCCCAGCATTTT. Residues: CASSYEVSQPQHF.

The V and J genes are TRBV5-8 and TRBJ2-2; D might be TRBD2 (5 bases). The V and J ends lost 1 base and 4 bases respectively, with 14 bases between them. The germline V gene has CDR1 SGHTS and CDR2 YDEGEE. The CDR3 totals 16 residues. The CDR3 nucleotides are TGTGCCAGCAGCTTGTGGGCCCCGGACTTCACCGGGGAGCTGTTTTTT. Translation gives CASSLWAPDFTGELFF.

The chain uses TRBV19 and TRBJ2-7, with TRBD1 as a possible D gene (7 bases). Deletions cut 2 bases from V and 7 bases from J, with 9 bases between. This CDR3 has 12 amino acids. Per germline, CDR1 LNHDA and CDR2 SQIVND (reference sequence). Written as DNA, the CDR3 is TGTGCCAGTAGTATACAGGGGGGAGAGCAGTACTTC. Translation gives CASSIQGGEQYF.

V is TRBV18 and J is TRBJ1-1; maybe TRBD1 (5 bases). The CDR3 contains 18 residues. Trimming cost V 2 bases and J 4 bases, with 23 bases left between them. From germline, CDR1 is KGHSH and CDR2 LQKENI. This chain's CDR3 is CASSPRIGEVRGSTEAFF. The CDR3 DNA follows: TGTGCCAGCTCACCAAGGATAGGGGAGGTGAGAGGAAGCACTGAAGCTTTCTTT.

This chain uses TRBV19 with TRBJ2-4, with 12 bases aligning to TRBD2. This CDR3 spans 16 amino acids. The germline V gene encodes CDR1 LNHDA and CDR2 SQIVND (reference sequence). Unmatched junction bases numbered 4, after V lost 3 bases and J lost 4 bases. Written as DNA, the CDR3 is TGTGCCAGTAGTATCACCGGGACTAGCGGGAAAAACATTCAGTACTTC. It encodes CASSITGTSGKNIQYF.

The chain is built from TRBV21-1 and TRBJ2-3; the D call of TRBD1 is as the table states it, not checked on the DNA. TRBV21-1 corresponds to a pseudogene. The CDR3 is made up of 15 amino acids. The CDR3 bases are TGTGCCAGCAGCGTATTTACAGGGGAGCAAGATACGCAGTATTTT. Its protein is CASSVFTGEQDTQYF.

This chain uses TRBV28 with TRBJ1-5; no clear D. The V and J ends lost 3 bases and 4 bases respectively, with 16 bases between them. The CDR3 is 16 residues long. In germline, CDR1 is MDHEN, CDR2 SYDVKM. CDR3 sequence (DNA): TGTGCCAGCAGTTTTTCCTCCTCGGGAGGGAATCAGCCCCAGCATTTT. It is translated as CASSFSSSGGNQPQHF.

The J gene is TRBJ1-5, the V gene TRBV12-3 or TRBV12-4; 7 positions match TRBD1. V trimming: 10 bases; J trimming: 0 bases; junction bases outside the gene matches: 3. CDR3 size: 13 residues. CDR3 DNA: TGTGCCACCCGACAGGGTAGCAATCAGCCCCAGCATTTT. Its protein product is CATRQGSNQPQHF.

This clone was detected only a few times. The same CDR3 also results from other DNA sequences found in this sample. This chain joins TRBV6-5 and TRBJ2-1; D gene unclear. Per the germline V gene, CDR1 is MNHEY and CDR2 is SVGAGI. Deletions cut 0 bases from V and 9 bases from J, with 9 bases between. There are 13 residues in the CDR3. The CDR3 DNA reads TGTGCCAGCAGTTACTCGAGTCGTGTTGAGCAGTTCTTC. The encoded protein is CASSYSSRVEQFF.

The CDR3, as DNA: TGTGCCAGCAGGCCTTTCGGGACAGGGAGGTCCTACGAGCAGTACTTC. Protein: CASRPFGTGRSYEQYF. This chain joins TRBV27 and TRBJ2-7; 9 nucleotides match TRBD1. The CDR3 loop spans 16 amino acids. Trimming at V came to 6 bases and at J to 1 base, leaving 10 bases not matched to a gene. Germline CDR1 MNHEY, CDR2 SMNVEV (reference sequence).

The genes are TRBV9 and TRBJ1-2, with D possibly being TRBD1 (5 bases). CDR1 and CDR2 from the germline V gene are SGDLS and YYNGEE. The CDR3 has 15 residues. V gave up 0 bases and J gave up 0 bases, with 9 bases separating them. CDR3: CASSVGWTPNYGYTF. CDR3 sequence (DNA): TGTGCCAGCAGCGTAGGTTGGACACCTAACTATGGCTACACCTTC.

This clone occurred a few times. The V call is TRBV4-1, the J call TRBJ1-3; D unresolved. Germline assignment: CDR1 MGHRA and CDR2 YSYEKL. The CDR3 covers 15 residues. Trimming pared 3 bases from V and 0 bases from J, leaving 9 bases between. In nucleotides, the CDR3 is TGCGCCAGCAGCCACTATGAGTCCTCTGGAAACACCATATATTTT. Translated: CASSHYESSGNTIYF.

The genes are TRBV25-1 and TRBJ2-1, with 7 bases fitting TRBD2. V was clipped by 1 base and J by 7 bases; unmatched bases: 7. CDR1 and CDR2 (germline): MGHDK, SYGVNS. This CDR3 is 15 amino acids long. CDR3 region: CASSEFGGGRNEQFF. The CDR3 DNA reads TGTGCCAGCAGTGAATTCGGGGGAGGGAGGAATGAGCAGTTCTTC.

This chain uses TRBV28 with TRBJ2-7, with a weak D call TRBD2 (5 bases). Trimming left V 1 base short and J 1 base short, with 17 bases between. The CDR3 is 17 residues long. Per germline, CDR1 MDHEN and CDR2 SYDVKM. CDR3 protein: CASSLYLSGKESYEQYF. CDR3 sequence (DNA): TGTGCCAGCAGTTTATATCTCTCCGGGAAGGAGTCCTACGAGCAGTACTTC.

CDR3 DNA sequence: TGTGCCAGCTCAACTTCAGGGATGGGGGATACGCAGTATTTT. It yields the protein CASSTSGMGDTQYF. The V gene is TRBV18, the J gene TRBJ2-3; D is possibly TRBD1 (5 bases). The CDR3 totals 14 residues. Deletions cut 5 bases from V and 6 bases from J, with 15 bases between. CDR1 and CDR2 (germline): KGHSH, LQKENI.

This clone was observed a few times. This chain links TRBV27 with TRBJ1-2; 8 bases align to TRBD1. Unmatched junction bases numbered 12, after V lost 5 bases and J lost 4 bases. The CDR3 runs to 16 residues. Germline V lookup: CDR1 MNHEY, CDR2 SMNVEV (reference sequence). In nucleotides, the CDR3 is TGTGCCAGCAGTAAAACCCCCGGGACAGGTGTCTATGGCTACACCTTC. Its protein product is CASSKTPGTGVYGYTF.

The chain carries TRBV6-6 and TRBJ2-1, with 8 bases aligning to TRBD1. This CDR3 has 17 amino acids. J was trimmed by 0 bases and V by 5 bases; bases with no gene match: 9. Looked up from germline, CDR1 is MNHNY and CDR2 is SVGAGI (reference sequence). The CDR3 reads CASSPRQGPPSYNEQFF. The CDR3 coding sequence is TGTGCCAGCAGTCCCCGACAGGGGCCCCCCTCCTACAATGAGCAGTTCTTC.

This clone was seen only a few times. The chain has TRBV5-1 and TRBJ2-7; a weak D match, TRBD2 (6 bases). Germline-derived CDR1 and CDR2 are SGHRS and YFSETQ. With 1 base removed from V and 2 bases from J, the gap between germline ends came to 13 bases. The CDR3 is 15 amino acids. The CDR3 loop reads CASSLFAGPTYEQYF. The DNA for the CDR3 is TGCGCCAGCAGCTTGTTCGCGGGACCGACCTACGAGCAGTACTTC.

This clone has only one observation. The rearrangement joins TRBV5-5 to TRBJ2-2; 7 bases agree with TRBD2. The germline gives CDR1 SGHKS, CDR2 YYEKEE (reference sequence). Unmatched junction bases numbered 16, after V lost 5 bases and J lost 6 bases. CDR3 size: 17 residues. The CDR3 bases are TGTGCCAGCAGTATCCGAAACGTCCTAGCGGACGCCGGGGAGCTGTTTTTT. It encodes CASSIRNVLADAGELFF.

V gene TRBV7-9 combines with J gene TRBJ2-1; 11 bases map to TRBD2. The CDR3 runs 15 residues. Germline lookup yields CDR1 SEHNR and CDR2 FQNEAQ (reference sequence). V lost 5 bases, J lost 6 bases, and 6 bases stayed unmatched. The CDR3: CASSLAGLAGNEQFF. The DNA of the CDR3 is TGTGCCAGCAGCCTCGCTGGACTAGCGGGCAATGAGCAGTTCTTC.

This chain links TRBV12-3 or TRBV12-4 with TRBJ1-5; D uncertain. V was cut by 7 bases and J by 9 bases, with 13 bases left in between. The CDR3 is 12 amino acids. The CDR3 region is CASTLGLRPQHF. The DNA of the CDR3 is TGTGCCAGCACTCTTGGACTGCGGCCCCAGCATTTT.